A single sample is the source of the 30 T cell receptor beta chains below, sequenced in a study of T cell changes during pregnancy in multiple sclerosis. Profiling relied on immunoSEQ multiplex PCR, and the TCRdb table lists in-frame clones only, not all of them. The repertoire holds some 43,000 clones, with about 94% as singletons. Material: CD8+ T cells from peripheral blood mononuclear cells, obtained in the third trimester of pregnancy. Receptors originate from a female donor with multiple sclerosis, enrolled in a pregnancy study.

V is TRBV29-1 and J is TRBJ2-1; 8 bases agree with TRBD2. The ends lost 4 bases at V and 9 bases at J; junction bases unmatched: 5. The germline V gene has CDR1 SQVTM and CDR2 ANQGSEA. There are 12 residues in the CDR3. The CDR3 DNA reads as TGCAGCGTTGGAGCGGGAGATTCTGAGCAGTTCTTC. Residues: CSVGAGDSEQFF.

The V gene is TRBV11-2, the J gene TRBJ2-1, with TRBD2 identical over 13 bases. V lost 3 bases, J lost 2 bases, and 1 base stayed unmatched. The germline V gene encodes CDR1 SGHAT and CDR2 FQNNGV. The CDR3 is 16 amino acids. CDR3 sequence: CASSFGLAGAYNEQFF. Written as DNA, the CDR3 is TGTGCCAGCAGCTTCGGACTAGCGGGGGCCTACAATGAGCAGTTCTTC. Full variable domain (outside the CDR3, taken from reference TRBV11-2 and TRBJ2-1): EAGVAQSPRYKIIEKRQSVAFWCNPISGHATLYWYQQILGQGPKLLIQFQNNGVVDDSQLPKDRFSAERLKGVDSTLKIQPAKLEDSAVYLCASSFGLAGAYNEQFFGPGTRLTVL.

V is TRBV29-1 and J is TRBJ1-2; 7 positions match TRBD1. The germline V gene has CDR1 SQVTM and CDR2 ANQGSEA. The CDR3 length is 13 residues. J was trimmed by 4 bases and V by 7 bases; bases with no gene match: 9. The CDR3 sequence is CSARQGMGYGYTF. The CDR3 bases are TGCAGCGCCCGACAGGGCATGGGCTATGGCTACACCTTC.

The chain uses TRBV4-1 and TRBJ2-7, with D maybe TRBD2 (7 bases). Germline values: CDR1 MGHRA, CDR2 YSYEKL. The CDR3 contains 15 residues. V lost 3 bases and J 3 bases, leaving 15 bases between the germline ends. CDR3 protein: CASSQRGGGLYEQYF. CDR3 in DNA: TGCGCCAGCAGCCAGCGAGGGGGGGGGCTCTACGAGCAGTACTTC.

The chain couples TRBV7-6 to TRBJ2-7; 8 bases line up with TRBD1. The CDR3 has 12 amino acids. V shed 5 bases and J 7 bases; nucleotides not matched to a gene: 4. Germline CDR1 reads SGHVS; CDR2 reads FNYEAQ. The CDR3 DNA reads TGTGCCAGCAGCGGACAGGGTGGGGAGCAGTACTTC. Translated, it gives CASSGQGGEQYF.

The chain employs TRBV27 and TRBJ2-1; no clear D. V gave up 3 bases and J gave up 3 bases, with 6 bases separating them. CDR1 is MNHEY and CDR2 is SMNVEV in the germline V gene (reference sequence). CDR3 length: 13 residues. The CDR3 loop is CASSFQIYNEQFF. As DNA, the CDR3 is TGTGCCAGCAGTTTCCAAATCTACAATGAGCAGTTCTTC.

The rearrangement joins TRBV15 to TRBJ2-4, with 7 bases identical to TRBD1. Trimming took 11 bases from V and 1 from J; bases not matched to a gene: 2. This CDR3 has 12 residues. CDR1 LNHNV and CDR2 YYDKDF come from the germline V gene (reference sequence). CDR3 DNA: TGTGCCGTACAGGGGGCCAAAAACATTCAGTACTTC. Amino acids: CAVQGAKNIQYF.

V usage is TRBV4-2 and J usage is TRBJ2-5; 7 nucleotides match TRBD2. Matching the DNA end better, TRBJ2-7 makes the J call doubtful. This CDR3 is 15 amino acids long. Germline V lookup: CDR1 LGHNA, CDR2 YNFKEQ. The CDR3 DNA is TGTGCCAGCAGCCAAGAGGGCGGGGGCTCCTACGAGCAGTACTTC. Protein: CASSQEGGGSYEQYF.

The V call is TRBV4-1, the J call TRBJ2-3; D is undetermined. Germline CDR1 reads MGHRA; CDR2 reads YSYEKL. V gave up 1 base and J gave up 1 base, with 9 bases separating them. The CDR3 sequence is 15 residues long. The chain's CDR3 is CASSQGISGTDTQYF. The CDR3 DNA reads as TGCGCCAGCAGCCAAGGAATCTCAGGCACAGATACGCAGTATTTT.

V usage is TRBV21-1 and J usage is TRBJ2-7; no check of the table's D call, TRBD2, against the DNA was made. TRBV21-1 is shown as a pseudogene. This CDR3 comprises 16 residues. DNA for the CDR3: TGTGCCAGCAGCAAATCGACTAGCTGCTATCCTTACGAGCAGTACTTC. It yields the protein CASSKSTSCYPYEQYF.

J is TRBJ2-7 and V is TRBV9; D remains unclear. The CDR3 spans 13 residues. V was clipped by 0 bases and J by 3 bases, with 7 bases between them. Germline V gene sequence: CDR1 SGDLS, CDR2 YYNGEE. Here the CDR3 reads CASSVGASYEQYF. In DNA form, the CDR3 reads TGTGCCAGCAGCGTAGGAGCTAGCTACGAGCAGTACTTC.

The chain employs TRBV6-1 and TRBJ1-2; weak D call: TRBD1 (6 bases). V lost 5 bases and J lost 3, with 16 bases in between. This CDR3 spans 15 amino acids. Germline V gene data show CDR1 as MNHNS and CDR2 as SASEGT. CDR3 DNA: TGTGCCAGCAGTTTCGACAGGTATAATGACTATGGCTACACCTTC. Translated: CASSFDRYNDYGYTF.

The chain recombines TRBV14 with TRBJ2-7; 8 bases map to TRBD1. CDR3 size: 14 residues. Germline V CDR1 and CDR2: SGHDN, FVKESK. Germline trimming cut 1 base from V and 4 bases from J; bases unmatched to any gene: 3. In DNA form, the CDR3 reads TGTGCCAGCAGCCAAGGGACAGGGTTTTACGAGCAGTACTTC. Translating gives CASSQGTGFYEQYF.

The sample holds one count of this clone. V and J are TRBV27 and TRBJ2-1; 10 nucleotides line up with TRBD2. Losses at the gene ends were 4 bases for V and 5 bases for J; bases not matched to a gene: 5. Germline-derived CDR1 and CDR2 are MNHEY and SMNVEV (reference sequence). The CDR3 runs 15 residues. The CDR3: CASSSTLAGNNEQFF. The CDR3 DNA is TGTGCCAGCAGTTCCACACTAGCGGGAAACAATGAGCAGTTCTTC.

DNA for the CDR3: TGTGCCAGTAGTGCGGCTAGCGGGAGTCTCTACGAGCAGTACTTC. It yields the protein CASSAASGSLYEQYF. The chain has TRBV19 and TRBJ2-7, with 10 bases that match TRBD2. The germline gives CDR1 LNHDA, CDR2 SQIVND (reference sequence). V gave up 5 bases and J gave up 3 bases; unmatched junction bases: 7. This CDR3 has 15 residues.

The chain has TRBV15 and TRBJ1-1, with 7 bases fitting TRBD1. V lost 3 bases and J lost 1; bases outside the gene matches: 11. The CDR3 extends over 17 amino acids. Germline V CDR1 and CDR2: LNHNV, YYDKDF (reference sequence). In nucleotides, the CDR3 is TGTGCCACCAGCAGTCGCCTACAGGGGAATGGGAACACTGAAGCTTTCTTT. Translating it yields CATSSRLQGNGNTEAFF.

CDR3 DNA sequence: TGTGCCAGCAGTCGACAGGGGAATAACTACGAGCAGTACTTC. Its translation is CASSRQGNNYEQYF. This chain joins TRBV27 and TRBJ2-7; TRBD1 matches 8 bases. J gave up 3 bases and V 5 bases, and 6 bases lay outside the gene matches. There are 14 residues in the CDR3. Looked up from germline, CDR1 is MNHEY and CDR2 is SMNVEV (reference sequence).

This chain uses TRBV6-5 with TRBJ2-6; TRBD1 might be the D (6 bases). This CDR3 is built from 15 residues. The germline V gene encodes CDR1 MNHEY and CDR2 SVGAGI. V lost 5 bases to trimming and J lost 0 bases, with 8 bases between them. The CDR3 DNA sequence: TGTGCCAGCAGTCGACAGGTCTCTGGGGCCAACGTCCTGACTTTC. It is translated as CASSRQVSGANVLTF.

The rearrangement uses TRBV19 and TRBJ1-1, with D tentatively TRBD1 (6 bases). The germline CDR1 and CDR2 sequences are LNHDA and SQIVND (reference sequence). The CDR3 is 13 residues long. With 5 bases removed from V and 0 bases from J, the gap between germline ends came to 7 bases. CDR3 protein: CASSWGLNTEAFF. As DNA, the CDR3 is TGTGCCAGTAGTTGGGGGCTGAACACTGAAGCTTTCTTT.

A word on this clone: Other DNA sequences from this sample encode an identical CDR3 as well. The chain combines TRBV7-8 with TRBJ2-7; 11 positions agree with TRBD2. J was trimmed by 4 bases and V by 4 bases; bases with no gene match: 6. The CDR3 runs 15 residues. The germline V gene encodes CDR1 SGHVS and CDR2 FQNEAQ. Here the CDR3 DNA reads TGTGCCAGCAGCTCCGTAGCGGGAGGGCCGTACGAGCAGTACTTC. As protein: CASSSVAGGPYEQYF.

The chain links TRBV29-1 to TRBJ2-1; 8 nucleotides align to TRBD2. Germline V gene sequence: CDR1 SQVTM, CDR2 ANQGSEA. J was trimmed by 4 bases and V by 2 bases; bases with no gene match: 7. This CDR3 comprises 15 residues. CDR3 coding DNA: TGCAGCGTTGAACCGCCGGGACTAGGGTACAATGAGCAGTTCTTC. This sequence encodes CSVEPPGLGYNEQFF.

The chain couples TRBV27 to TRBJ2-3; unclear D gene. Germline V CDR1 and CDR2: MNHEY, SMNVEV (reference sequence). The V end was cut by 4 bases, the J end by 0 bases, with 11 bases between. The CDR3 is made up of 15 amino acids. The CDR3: CASSSRVQSTDTQYF. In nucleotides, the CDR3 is TGTGCCAGCAGTTCCCGGGTCCAAAGCACAGATACGCAGTATTTT.

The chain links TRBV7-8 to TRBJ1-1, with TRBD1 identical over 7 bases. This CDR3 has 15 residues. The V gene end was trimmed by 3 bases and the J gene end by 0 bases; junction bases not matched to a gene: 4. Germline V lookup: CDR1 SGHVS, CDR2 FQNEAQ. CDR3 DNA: TGTGCCAGCAGCTTTGGCAGGGGGATGAACACTGAAGCTTTCTTT. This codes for CASSFGRGMNTEAFF. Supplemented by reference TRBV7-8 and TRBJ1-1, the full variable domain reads GAGVSQSPRYKVAKRGQDVALRCDPISGHVSLFWYQQALGQGPEFLTYFQNEAQLDKSGLPSDRFFAERPEGSVSTLKIQRTQQEDSAVYLCASSFGRGMNTEAFFGQGTRLTVV.

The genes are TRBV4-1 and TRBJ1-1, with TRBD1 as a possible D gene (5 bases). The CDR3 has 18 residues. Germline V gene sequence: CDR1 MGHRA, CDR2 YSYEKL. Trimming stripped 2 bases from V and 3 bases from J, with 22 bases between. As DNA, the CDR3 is TGCGCCAGCAGCCAAAAGGGCGGCAAGGGGTCCTTGGACACTGAAGCTTTCTTT. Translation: CASSQKGGKGSLDTEAFF.

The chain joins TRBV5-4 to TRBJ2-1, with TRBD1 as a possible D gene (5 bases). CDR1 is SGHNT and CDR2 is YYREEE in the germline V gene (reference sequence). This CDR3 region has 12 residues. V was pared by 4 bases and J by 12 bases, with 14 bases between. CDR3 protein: CASSQGNLVQFF. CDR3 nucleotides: TGTGCCAGCAGCCAGGGTAACCTAGTGCAGTTCTTC.

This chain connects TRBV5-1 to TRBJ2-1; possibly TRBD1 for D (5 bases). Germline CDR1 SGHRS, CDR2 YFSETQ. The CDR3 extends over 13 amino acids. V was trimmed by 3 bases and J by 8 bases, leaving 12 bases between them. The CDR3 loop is CASSSNSQDEQFF. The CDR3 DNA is TGCGCCAGCAGCTCAAACTCACAGGATGAGCAGTTCTTC.

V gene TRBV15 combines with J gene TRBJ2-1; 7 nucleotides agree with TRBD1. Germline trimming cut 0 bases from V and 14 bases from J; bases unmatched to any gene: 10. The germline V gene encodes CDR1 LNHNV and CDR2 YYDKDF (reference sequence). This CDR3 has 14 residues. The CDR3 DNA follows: TGTGCCACCAGCAGAGATAGGGACAGTCTCTCCGAGTTCTTC. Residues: CATSRDRDSLSEFF. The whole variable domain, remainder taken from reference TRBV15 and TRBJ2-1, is DAMVIQNPRYQVTQFGKPVTLSCSQTLNHNVMYWYQQKSSQAPKLLFHYYDKDFNNEADTPDNFQSRRPNTSFCFLDIRSPGLGDTAMYLCATSRDRDSLSEFFGPGTRLTVL.

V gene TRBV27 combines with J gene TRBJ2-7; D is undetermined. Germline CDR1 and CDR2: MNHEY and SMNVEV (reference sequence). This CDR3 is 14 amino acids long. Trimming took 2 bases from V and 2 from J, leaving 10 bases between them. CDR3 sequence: CASSLGGRTYEQYF. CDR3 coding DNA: TGTGCCAGCAGTTTAGGCGGCCGAACCTACGAGCAGTACTTC.

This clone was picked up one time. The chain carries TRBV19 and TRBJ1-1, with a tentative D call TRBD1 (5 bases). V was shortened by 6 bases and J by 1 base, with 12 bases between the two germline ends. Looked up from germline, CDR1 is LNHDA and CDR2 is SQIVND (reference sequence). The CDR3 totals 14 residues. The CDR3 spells CASRGVKRNTEAFF. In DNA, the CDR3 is TGTGCCAGTAGAGGGGTCAAAAGGAACACTGAAGCTTTCTTT.

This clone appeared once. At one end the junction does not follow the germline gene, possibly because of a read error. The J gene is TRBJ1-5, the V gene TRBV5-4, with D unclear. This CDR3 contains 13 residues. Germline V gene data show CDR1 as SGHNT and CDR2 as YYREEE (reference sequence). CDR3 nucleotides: TGTGCCAACAGCTTGGGTCACAATCAGCCCCAGCATTTT. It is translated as CANSLGHNQPQHF.